The text below deals with one T cell receptor (beta chain). Its antigen has not been determined. Per-base quality was not reported, and no clone a single base away is much larger than it. Library preparation was by the immunoSEQ multiplex PCR assay. For the multiplex PCR, a mixture combining 60 forward primers for TCR Vbeta segments and 13 reverse primers for TCR Jbeta segments was used. A multiplex PCR assay on genomic DNA amplified the CDR3 region of rearranged TCR beta genes. The amplified TCR beta libraries were sequenced on the Illumina HiSeq System as 87-base-pair reads. The original methods were these. A later analysis tallied approximately 87 million unique TCR beta chains across the 666 repertoires, and some 12 million of those chains were shared by two or more donors. A nearest-neighbor algorithm error-corrected the raw reads and collapsed the reads into unique sequences, merging closely related sequences to remove PCR and sequencing errors. Alignment of CDR3 sequences to IMGT reference sequences was used to assign V, D and J gene segments. For a sequence to be retained, at least a six-nucleotide match to both a V gene segment and a J gene segment was required. A rearrangement counted as productive if the CDR3 had no stop codons and remained in frame with V and J, and every other rearrangement counted as non-productive. Following IMGT convention, CDR3 was defined as the stretch from the second conserved V-encoded cysteine to the conserved J-encoded phenylalanine. Sequences without an unambiguous match to a single V gene segment were excluded from the earlier analysis of approximately 560 of the donors. In an earlier analysis of 587 of the donors, V segments were called functional above 56.7% productive rearrangements and were called segregating when the between-donor standard deviation exceeded 5%. A statistical classification framework was built to diagnose cytomegalovirus status from the catalog of TCR beta chain sequences. A later analysis assigned V and J genes by comparing TCR nucleotide sequences with IMGT/GENE-DB human TR gene sequences. In a later analysis, CDR3 sequences and most-parsimonious VDJ recombination scenarios were assigned using the TCRdist pipeline. In a later analysis, each TCR beta chain was defined by its CDR3 amino acid sequence together with its V-gene family, and reads lacking a unique V-gene family were excluded. In a later analysis, 450 to 600 highly shared, low-generation-probability nucleotide sequences were removed to address suspected cross-contamination and a sequencing artifact. In a later analysis, a clonal expansion index for each public chain was calculated from normalized within-repertoire ranks of inferred template counts. In a later analysis, generation probabilities were computed with a VDJ recombination model fitted to out-of-frame rearrangements, and the resulting probabilities were checked against IGoR. A later analysis scored TCR-TCR, TCR-HLA and TCR-CMV co-occurrence with hypergeometric tests, applying a repertoire-size bias correction to TCR pairs. False discovery rates were estimated in a later analysis by permuting HLA or CMV assignments 20 times. In a later analysis, co-occurring TCRs were grouped using DBSCAN, with TCRdist sequence similarity added in when clustering inside HLA-allele-positive subsets. For co-occurrence clustering, repertoires with fewer than 30,000 or more than 120,000 public chains were excluded, along with roughly five repertoires with anomalous nucleotide sharing. TCRdb carries this immuneACCESS record with in-frame sequences only. Its versions omit some clonotypes, under half of them owing to an unresolved V gene in the studies checked, with the rest unexplained. V and J calls and clone size are given by that table; D and trimming were obtained from the DNA. The sample data list about 130,000 clones, and roughly 62% of these were observed just once. The ten largest clones capture approximately 1.5% of the sample.

These data are taken from a study of cytomegalovirus exposure and HLA in healthy donors listed by TCRdb under 2017. For context, the study as a whole: An earlier analysis of several hundred of the donors reported roughly 300 Gb of sequence data and roughly 110 million unique TCR beta sequences from about 180 million T cells. Because of strong linkage in the cohort, roughly five DR-DQ haplotypes were treated as single units for association and clustering. The number of typed donors differed by locus: 629-630 for A, B, C, DRB1 and DQB1; approximately 540 for DQA1; approximately 600 for DPA1; and approximately 450 for DPB1. HLA typing included class I and class II loci at four-digit resolution. A later analysis re-examined previously published TCR beta repertoires from more than 650 donors and added high-resolution HLA genotyping to investigate patterns of TCR occurrence. All discovery cohort repertoires had been generated on a single sequencing platform. Of the approximately 400 genotyped donors, roughly 80% fell in the genetic ancestry cluster associated with self-reported Caucasian donors. The study profiled the T cell repertoires of 550 to 700 subjects by immunosequencing and related them to cytomegalovirus serostatus. Along with the approximately 700-subject first cohort, a separate validation cohort of about 110 different subjects was used. In the later analysis, no new phenotypic data were used to find candidate immune exposures; instead, reliance was placed on TCR beta sequences and their occurrence across donors. The study aimed to test whether cataloging public T cell receptors could reveal signatures of past pathogen exposure. To decide whether each TCR beta V gene segment behaved as functional or pseudogenic, an earlier analysis of approximately 600 of the donors relied on high-throughput TCR beta sequencing. To predict cytomegalovirus infection status, the study brought together high-throughput TCR immunosequencing, statistical association of individual TCRs with disease status, and machine learning. Donor age, sex, ethnicity and CMV serostatus were collected together with the repertoire data. On average, around 240,000 unique TCR beta nucleotide sequences were sequenced per donor among about 400 genotyped donors of the cohort, with about 19% of those sequences being non-productive. A later genetic analysis used genome-wide SNP genotypes for about three fifths of the roughly 700 donors, treating that subset as a discovery cohort. Around 320 gigabases of sequencing data and 78 million or so unique TCR sequences were included in an early release covering 500 to 750 HLA-typed donors. What the work shows at the level of the full study, not this receptor alone: Because counts were too low, more than 15 rarely observed V segments, including chromosome 9 orphons, were excluded from the earlier analysis of around 640 of the donors. Correlated functional status among segregating V segments might be attributable to linkage disequilibrium, but an unknown experimental factor could not be ruled out. Across donors, most TCR sequences were observed very rarely, whereas some public TCRs were present in many individuals. A further reported finding was that TCR beta sequences accurately predicted the HLA-A and HLA-B alleles for most subjects in the first cohort. A later analysis associated around 16,000 TCR beta sequences with specific HLA alleles at a false discovery rate of 0.05. In a later analysis, the rate of TCR association differed among HLA loci, with DRB1 alleles having the most associated TCRs and HLA-C alleles having the fewest. HLA typing was unavailable for some donors at each locus, so association tests used only the typed subset. A later analysis found that HLA-associated TCR beta chains were more clonally expanded and had lower generation probabilities than equally common non-associated chains. Strong co-occurrence of HLA alleles, especially DR and DQ, made assigning TCR associations to individual alleles difficult. In both the original and validation cohorts, the classifier was reported to diagnose cytomegalovirus status with high specificity and sensitivity. A cluster of highly shared sequence variants was judged likely to be a technical artifact of the sequencing pipeline. According to a later genetic analysis, donors in an Asian-associated ancestry cluster had fewer N-insertions in productive TCRs than the approximately 650-donor mean. It was suggested by the authors that the approach could potentially be generalized to other disease states and immunological phenotypes. Some IMGT-functional V segments, including TRBV6-2 and TRBV6-3, could not be told apart with the 87-base-pair reads, so those segments were excluded. Only TCR beta chains were sequenced in this cohort, and the absence of alpha or paired-chain data limited detectable features. Most CMV-associated TCR beta chains appeared to be HLA-restricted in a later analysis, and the HLA associations seemed to be driven largely by CMV exposure. CMV serostatus was the only immune exposure information available for the cohort. In an earlier analysis of 587 of the donors, most TCR beta V segments appeared in productive rearrangements about 87% or about 30% of the time, broadly matching IMGT annotations. Several of the top co-occurrence clusters appeared to be linked to parvovirus B19, influenza, CMV and Epstein-Barr virus, according to a later analysis. The study listed approximately 150 TCR beta chains as associated with cytomegalovirus. An association between a missense DCLRE1C variant and V-gene and J-gene trimming of TCR beta chains was found in a later genetic analysis and replicated in an independent cohort. Sequencing depth was assumed to be roughly uniform across donors in the presence/absence analyses, though that assumption may not hold. A few of the identified cytomegalovirus-associated TCR beta chains were confirmed in vitro to be specific for cytomegalovirus antigens.

The cohort comprised more than 550 healthy bone marrow donors. At the time of sampling, all cohort members were nominally healthy, though unrecorded immune exposures were likely present. The donor tested CMV seropositive, placing the donor among the 289 seropositive members of the cohort. Each donor provided a peripheral blood sample, and peripheral blood mononuclear cells were used for TCR beta sequencing. The Qiagen DNeasy Blood Extraction Kit was used to extract genomic DNA from the blood cell samples. V is shortened by 5 bases, J by 0 bases, and the region joining them spans 20 bases. The germline V gene (reference sequence) sets CDR1 to MNHEY and CDR2 to SMNVEV. The cysteine opens and the phenylalanine closes a CDR3 of 17 amino acids. Kept here is only the CDR3 DNA, which spans 51 bases and is read in frame from base 1.

The receptor's source is a man aged 30 to 45 in good health and CMV-seropositive. The chain links TRBV27 with TRBJ2-7; perhaps TRBD2 is the D gene, with 5 bases matching. The specimen sequenced was PBMCs. The CDR3 has the sequence CASSPLAGSRRSYEQYF. Read as DNA, the sequence is TGTGCCAGCAGTCCATTGGCGGGTAGCCGCCGCTCCTACGAGCAGTACTTC.